Below, 22 T cell receptor beta chains from the same sample are listed, as sequenced in a study of T cells in Graves' hyperthyroidism and ophthalmopathy. Amplified TCR beta CDR3 regions came from RNA transcripts. In the first-round RT-PCR of the TCR CDR3, the HTBI primer set was used. In TCRdb, the multiplex PCR reads were re-called with MiXCR into one record per CDR3 protein. Of around 300,000 distinct CDR3 sequences listed, roughly 13% are singletons. The sequenced material came from blood. These receptors all come from a woman in her forties with Graves' ophthalmopathy.

In this sample, this clonotype turned up many times. The chain couples TRBV6-1 to TRBJ2-2; 15 bases align to TRBD2. Germline assignment: CDR1 MNHNS and CDR2 SASEGT. The CDR3 has 18 residues. V gave up 6 bases and J gave up 1 base; unmatched junction bases: 6. CDR3 protein: CASRFGTSGRLNTGELFF. The CDR3 nucleotides are TGTGCCAGCAGGTTTGGGACTAGCGGGAGGTTGAACACCGGGGAGCTGTTTTTT.

This chain links TRBV12-3 or TRBV12-4 with TRBJ2-3; no clear D gene. CDR3 size: 15 residues. Trimming cost V 6 bases and J 6 bases, with 19 bases left between them. CDR3 sequence (DNA): TGTGCCAGCAGCGCGACCTTCAACGGCCAGGATACGCAGTATTTT. Its translation is CASSATFNGQDTQYF.

The gene calls are TRBV30 and TRBJ2-7; D not certain. V shed 3 bases and J shed 1 base, with 10 bases lying between them. Germline CDR1 is GTSNPN and CDR2 is SVGIG (reference sequence). CDR3 length: 13 amino acids. The DNA of the CDR3 is TGTGCCTGGAGGAGAAGAGGTTCCTACGAGCAGTACTTC. Translation gives CAWRRRGSYEQYF.

The rearrangement links TRBV20-1 to TRBJ2-3; tentative D call: TRBD1 (8 bases). This CDR3 is 16 amino acids long. The ends were cut back, 0 bases at V and 6 bases at J, with 19 bases in the middle. Germline lookup yields CDR1 DFQATT and CDR2 SNEGSKA (reference sequence). CDR3 nucleotide sequence: TGCAGTGCTAGAGATCCCACAGGGGGGGCGACCGATACGCAGTATTTT. As protein: CSARDPTGGATDTQYF.

This clonotype came up a few times. The chain's CDR3 is CAISEGGANEQFF. The CDR3 DNA is TGTGCCATCAGTGAAGGAGGGGCCAATGAGCAGTTCTTC. The chain uses TRBV10-3 and TRBJ2-1; D possibly corresponds to TRBD2 (6 bases). CDR3 size: 13 residues. In germline, CDR1 is ENHRY, CDR2 SYGVKD. Trimming took off 3 bases at V and 6 bases at J, with 9 bases between the two ends.

This clonotype was counted a few times. This chain connects TRBV5-1 to TRBJ2-1; 8 positions agree with TRBD2. The CDR3 totals 15 residues. CDR1 is SGHRS and CDR2 is YFSETQ in the germline V gene. The J segment lost 3 bases and the V segment lost 4 bases, leaving 6 bases of the junction unmatched. CDR3 protein: CASSERLALYNEQFF. The CDR3 DNA sequence: TGCGCCAGCAGCGAGAGACTAGCGCTCTACAATGAGCAGTTCTTC.

This clonotype was counted ten times or more. DNA of the CDR3: TGCAGTGCTAAGGGACCTTCGAACACTGAAGCTTTCTTT. It codes for CSAKGPSNTEAFF. The V call is TRBV20-1, the J call TRBJ1-1; a weak D match, TRBD1 (5 bases). V was cut by 4 bases and J by 1 base, with 10 bases left in between. CDR1 is DFQATT and CDR2 is SNEGSKA in the germline V gene (reference sequence). CDR3 size: 13 residues.

This clonotype was detected ten times or more. This chain links TRBV28 with TRBJ2-1; no clear D gene. CDR3 length: 12 residues. Germline V gene lookup returns CDR1 MDHEN and CDR2 SYDVKM. V was pared by 3 bases and J by 7 bases, with 7 bases between. CDR3 residues: CASSFQENEQFF. The CDR3 coding sequence is TGTGCCAGCAGTTTCCAGGAGAATGAGCAGTTCTTC.

The V gene is TRBV7-2, the J gene TRBJ2-4, with 10 nucleotides matching TRBD2. The trim removed 5 bases at V and 11 bases at J, leaving 6 bases unmatched. This CDR3 spans 13 amino acids. Germline assignment: CDR1 SGHTA and CDR2 FQGNSA. The DNA for the CDR3 is TGTGCCAGCAGCGGGGGACTAGCGCTCGTTCAGTACTTC. This gives the protein CASSGGLALVQYF.

This clonotype was seen only a few times. The gene calls are TRBV7-9 and TRBJ1-2; no reliable D call. The CDR3 has 12 amino acids. Germline V gene sequence: CDR1 SEHNR, CDR2 FQNEAQ (reference sequence). V shed 1 base and J shed 8 bases, with 8 bases lying between them. CDR3 DNA: TGTGCCAGCAGCTTAGAGGGTAAAGGCTACACCTTC. Translation gives CASSLEGKGYTF.

This clonotype has just a few counts. This chain joins TRBV5-1 and TRBJ2-5, with a possible D match to TRBD1 (7 bases). Trimming removed 3 bases from V and 1 base from J, with 22 bases in between. The germline gives CDR1 SGHRS, CDR2 YFSETQ. This CDR3 contains 18 residues. The CDR3 protein is CASSYPSEGALRQETQYF. The CDR3 bases are TGCGCCAGCAGCTACCCTAGCGAGGGGGCCTTACGCCAAGAGACCCAGTACTTC. The full variable domain, completed using reference TRBV5-1 and TRBJ2-5, is KAGVTQTPRYLIKTRGQQVTLSCSPISGHRSVSWYQQTPGQGLQFLFEYFSETQRNKGNFPGRFSGRQFSNSRSEMNVSTLELGDSALYLCASSYPSEGALRQETQYFGPGTRLLVL.

The rearrangement links TRBV15 to TRBJ2-1; no clear D gene. The CDR3 loop spans 13 amino acids. The germline V gene encodes CDR1 LNHNV and CDR2 YYDKDF (reference sequence). V was pared by 0 bases and J by 4 bases, with 4 bases between. Here the CDR3 reads CATSREAYNEQFF. In nucleotides, the CDR3 is TGTGCCACCAGCAGAGAGGCATACAATGAGCAGTTCTTC.

This clonotype has just a few counts. The rearrangement joins TRBV11-3 to TRBJ2-1; 8 bases match TRBD2. The CDR3 covers 15 residues. The junction had 11 bases not matched to a gene; V was cut back by 4 bases and J by 9 bases. Germline values: CDR1 SGHNT, CDR2 YENEEA. The CDR3 DNA sequence: TGTGCCAGCAGCTGGGGGACTAGGGGGGGGAGTGAGCAGTTCTTC. Protein: CASSWGTRGGSEQFF.

This clonotype was seen repeatedly, ten times or more. The genes are TRBV2 and TRBJ1-4, with D maybe TRBD1 (6 bases). The CDR3 spans 14 residues. Deletions cut 8 bases from V and 4 bases from J, with 14 bases between. In germline, CDR1 is SNHLY, CDR2 FYNNEI. The CDR3 DNA sequence: TGTGCCAGCGGAGTACAGGGCGTTAATGAAAAACTGTTTTTT. Translated: CASGVQGVNEKLFF.

This chain links TRBV15 with TRBJ1-2; D is ambiguous. The CDR3 covers 13 residues. Germline V lookup: CDR1 LNHNV, CDR2 YYDKDF (reference sequence). V lost 0 bases to trimming and J lost 6 bases, with 8 bases between them. The CDR3 nucleotides read TGTGCCACCAGCAGAGAGTACACCGATGGCTACACCTTC. Its protein is CATSREYTDGYTF.

This clonotype appeared many times. J is TRBJ1-6 and V is TRBV2; D not resolved. The CDR3 has 13 amino acids. Trimming left V 6 bases short and J 14 bases short, with 17 bases between. Germline V gives CDR1 SNHLY, CDR2 FYNNEI. Written as DNA, the CDR3 is TGTGCCAGCAGCGGACTAGCGTTAGTCACCCTCCACTTT. Translating it yields CASSGLALVTLHF.

The rearrangement uses TRBV3-1 and TRBJ1-5; D call uncertain. The CDR3 consists of 13 residues. CDR1 is LGHDT, CDR2 YNNKEL, per germline (reference sequence). V was clipped by 0 bases and J by 7 bases, with 7 bases between them. CDR3 DNA: TGTGCCAGCAGCCAAGATCTAAGGCAGCCCCAGCATTTT. Translation: CASSQDLRQPQHF.

This clonotype was picked up a small number of times. CDR3 residues: CATSDSGWRTDTQYF. CDR3 nucleotide sequence: TGTGCCACCAGTGATTCAGGTTGGCGCACAGATACGCAGTATTTT. V and J are TRBV24-1 and TRBJ2-3, with D unresolved. V was shortened by 2 bases and J by 1 base, with 9 bases between the two germline ends. There are 15 residues in the CDR3. CDR1 is KGHDR, CDR2 SFDVKD, per germline.

The chain carries TRBV11-2 and TRBJ2-7; 8 bases align to TRBD1. Germline loops: CDR1 SGHAT, CDR2 FQNNGV. This CDR3 has 12 residues. Trimming removed 5 bases from V and 7 bases from J; junction bases left unmatched: 4. The CDR3 nucleotides are TGTGCCAGCAGCCCCCGGACAGGGGAGCAGTACTTC. Protein: CASSPRTGEQYF.

This rearrangement joins TRBV11-3 to TRBJ2-2; D might be TRBD2 (5 bases). The CDR3 spans 18 residues. V lost 2 bases to trimming and J lost 4 bases, with 20 bases between them. CDR1 SGHNT and CDR2 YENEEA come from the germline V gene. The CDR3 loop reads CASSLQSIGGVPTGELFF. CDR3 nucleotide sequence: TGTGCCAGCAGCTTACAGTCCATAGGAGGTGTACCCACCGGGGAGCTGTTTTTT.

The chain links TRBV6-1 to TRBJ1-2, with D possibly matching TRBD1 (6 bases). Germline V lookup: CDR1 MNHNS, CDR2 SASEGT. V lost 2 bases and J lost 6, with 19 bases in between. This CDR3 is 16 amino acids long. CDR3 DNA sequence: TGTGCCAGCAGTGAATTTCTCGGACAGCCCCTGGATGGCTACACCTTC. Amino acids: CASSEFLGQPLDGYTF.

This clonotype showed up many times. The rearrangement joins TRBV5-1 to TRBJ2-2; possibly TRBD2 for D (5 bases). CDR1 SGHRS and CDR2 YFSETQ come from the germline V gene. This CDR3 spans 15 amino acids. Trimming pared 1 base from V and 9 bases from J, leaving 16 bases between. CDR3 loop: CASSLTPSHGRELFF. In nucleotides, the CDR3 is TGCGCCAGCAGCTTGACGCCTAGCCACGGCCGGGAGCTGTTTTTT.